The 5 T cell receptor beta chains below were found in one sample sequenced in a study of blood T cell repertoires in COVID-19. The repertoire was sequenced with immunoSEQ multiplex PCR; TCRdb's copy has only in-frame clones and lacks some. The profile covers about 430,000 clones, with approximately 90% appearing a single time and about 1.5% taken by the ten largest. Sequencing was carried out using PBMCs or T cells enriched from blood (not recorded which). All receptors derive from a woman between 18 and 29 years old who had been exposed to COVID-19.

The chain combines TRBV19 with TRBJ2-7; TRBD2 agrees at 7 bases. Germline CDR1 is LNHDA and CDR2 is SQIVND (reference sequence). J was trimmed by 7 bases and V by 4 bases; bases with no gene match: 7. CDR3 length: 13 amino acids. The chain's CDR3 is CASSTSGNGEQYF. CDR3 bases: TGTGCCAGTAGTACTAGCGGAAATGGGGAGCAGTACTTC.

In the case of this clone: This sample also contains other DNA sequences that code for the same CDR3. The chain uses TRBV5-1 and TRBJ1-4; TRBD1 matches 7 bases. J gave up 3 bases and V 1 base, and 3 bases lay outside the gene matches. Germline V lookup: CDR1 SGHRS, CDR2 YFSETQ. The CDR3 consists of 15 residues. CDR3 region: CASSLRGPSNEKLFF. The CDR3 DNA sequence: TGCGCCAGCAGCTTGAGGGGGCCCTCTAATGAAAAACTGTTTTTT.

The chain carries TRBV19 and TRBJ1-5; D may be TRBD1 (5 bases). The ends were cut back, 5 bases at V and 9 bases at J, with 14 bases in the middle. CDR3 length: 13 residues. Germline V gene data show CDR1 as LNHDA and CDR2 as SQIVND (reference sequence). The CDR3 region has the DNA TGTGCCAGTAGTTTCGGGGGTTATGGGCCCCAGCATTTT. It is translated as CASSFGGYGPQHF.

The chain couples TRBV4-1 to TRBJ2-7; tentatively, D is TRBD2 (6 bases). The V end was cut by 0 bases, the J end by 6 bases, with 24 bases between. This CDR3 is 18 amino acids long. CDR1 and CDR2 (germline): MGHRA, YSYEKL. CDR3 region: CASSQDPPVGLSRFEQYF. The CDR3 DNA sequence: TGCGCCAGCAGCCAAGATCCCCCCGTTGGACTAAGCCGGTTCGAGCAGTACTTC.

This clone occurred a few times. The rearrangement uses TRBV19 and TRBJ2-7; 9 nucleotides line up with TRBD2. The junction had 9 bases not matched to a gene; V was cut back by 6 bases and J by 0 bases. Germline CDR1 LNHDA, CDR2 SQIVND (reference sequence). The CDR3 covers 16 residues. The CDR3 DNA reads as TGTGCCAGTAGGCTTTCGGCGGGAGGGTTCTCCTACGAGCAGTACTTC. This encodes CASRLSAGGFSYEQYF.